This paragraph covers one T cell receptor (beta chain) sequence. This PCR relied on a set of 60 Vbeta primers and 13 Jbeta primers. Only in-frame clones appear in the TCRdb table, and some are missing; sequencing was by immunoSEQ multiplex PCR. This repertoire shows 170,000 or so clones, 75% to 85% found once; its top ten account for 2.2%. The source of the sample is a study of cytomegalovirus exposure and HLA in healthy donors. V was pared by 6 bases and J by 8 bases, with 19 bases between. The CDR3 is made up of 15 amino acids. Germline V CDR1 and CDR2: MDHEN, SYDVKM. The sequenced sample consisted of PBMCs. This receptor was taken from a woman in her 30s in good health and CMV-seronegative. The chain couples TRBV28 to TRBJ1-4; D not certain. Written as DNA, the CDR3 is TGTGCCAGCAGATCCCCCCCGACTTCGACCGAAAAACTGTTTTTT. The encoded protein is CASRSPPTSTEKLFF.